These T cell receptor beta chains were read from a single sample in a study of CD8 T cells in Susac syndrome. TCRdb re-called the immunoSEQ multiplex PCR reads through MiXCR, storing one row per CDR3 protein. The sample lists some 450,000 distinct CDR3 sequences; more than 70% were seen once. The sample taken for sequencing was CD8+ T cells from PBMCs. The receptors come from a human donor with multiple sclerosis. Each CDR3 is given without its conserved first and last residue. D genes are given only for firm matches.

cdr3_aa,v_call,d_call,j_call
ASSRPQGWESNQPQH,TRBV6-1,.,TRBJ1-5
ASSSPSGPGADTQY,TRBV5-1,.,TRBJ2-3
ASSEITSGESSYNEQF,TRBV25-1,TRBD2,TRBJ2-1
ASSPTTGIRGYT,TRBV27,TRBD1,TRBJ1-2
AISESRGEEEETQY,TRBV10-3,.,TRBJ2-5
ASSEGHEQF,TRBV27,.,TRBJ2-1
SARQGLDGAGVAYNEQF,TRBV20-1,TRBD2,TRBJ2-1
ASSLAPDGAEAF,TRBV11-2,.,TRBJ1-1
ASSYEGIYNEQF,TRBV6-6,.,TRBJ2-1
ASSSLLITDRMNTEAF,TRBV7-2,.,TRBJ1-1
ASSQDEGLPYNEQF,TRBV4-1,.,TRBJ2-1
ASSEYFADSNYEQY,TRBV25-1,.,TRBJ2-7
ASSIDGTGPQPQH,TRBV19,TRBD1,TRBJ1-5
ASSAGARASEQY,TRBV19,.,TRBJ2-7
ASRSWPSPTYEQY,TRBV2,.,TRBJ2-7
ASSLGVLDTDTQY,TRBV7-9,.,TRBJ2-3
ASSSVGALVGGYT,TRBV12-3/TRBV12-4,.,TRBJ1-2
ASSQGPDEPYEQY,TRBV4-1,.,TRBJ2-7
ASSSRPLIEQY,TRBV7-3,.,TRBJ2-7
ASSAGDNGFEAF,TRBV9,.,TRBJ1-1
ASSDPGTGDEQY,TRBV2,TRBD1,TRBJ2-7
ASSLSAGEQY,TRBV5-1,.,TRBJ2-7
AWTGMRETQY,TRBV30,.,TRBJ2-5
ASSQGDGTGELF,TRBV4-2,.,TRBJ2-2
ASSQQNSPLH,TRBV4-1,.,TRBJ1-6
ASSLSLLAGANEQF,TRBV27,TRBD2,TRBJ2-1
AWEMGSGTGELF,TRBV30,.,TRBJ2-2